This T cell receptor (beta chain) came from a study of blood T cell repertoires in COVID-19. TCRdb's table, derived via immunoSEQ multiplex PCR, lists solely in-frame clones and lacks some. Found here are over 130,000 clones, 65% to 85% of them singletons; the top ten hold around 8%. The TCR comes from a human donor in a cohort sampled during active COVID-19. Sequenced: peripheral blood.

The CDR3 nucleotides read TGTGCCAGCAGTTTACTAGCGGGGGGGCACGAGACCCAGTACTTC. Translated: CASSLLAGGHETQYF. V and J are TRBV27 and TRBJ2-5, with 12 bases lining up with TRBD2. V was clipped by 2 bases and J by 5 bases; unmatched bases: 3. CDR1 is MNHEY and CDR2 is SMNVEV in the germline V gene (reference sequence). The CDR3 is 15 residues long.